What follows are 15 T cell receptor beta chains derived from one specimen sequenced in a study of cytomegalovirus exposure and HLA in healthy donors. Generated by immunoSEQ multiplex PCR, the TCRdb table keeps only in-frame clones and is missing some. Among 200,000 to 250,000 clones listed, 83% were seen once. The source material was PBMCs. These receptors all come from a young woman in good health and CMV-seronegative.

This chain uses TRBV25-1 with TRBJ2-6; D is ambiguous. V shed 8 bases and J shed 3 bases, with 11 bases lying between them. The germline gives CDR1 MGHDK, CDR2 SYGVNS. This CDR3 contains 14 residues. The CDR3 is CASRQPGGANVLTF. The CDR3 coding sequence is TGTGCCAGCCGGCAACCGGGTGGGGCCAACGTCCTGACTTTC.

This clone was seen a few times. V and J are TRBV30 and TRBJ1-2, with no clear D. Germline V gene data show CDR1 as GTSNPN and CDR2 as SVGIG (reference sequence). This CDR3 is 13 amino acids long. With 0 bases removed from V and 5 bases from J, the gap between germline ends came to 10 bases. CDR3: CAWSVAVLYGYTF. In nucleotides, the CDR3 is TGTGCCTGGAGTGTGGCTGTCCTTTATGGCTACACCTTC.

This clone was found a few times. This CDR3 is also generated by other DNA sequences in the sample. The rearrangement links TRBV9 to TRBJ1-2, with no clear D. The CDR3 is made up of 14 amino acids. Germline V gives CDR1 SGDLS, CDR2 YYNGEE. Trimming took 0 bases from V and 3 from J, leaving 9 bases between them. The CDR3 DNA sequence: TGTGCCAGCAGCGTAGGCGGCGGGGACTATGGCTACACCTTC. The encoded protein is CASSVGGGDYGYTF.

The chain carries TRBV10-3 and TRBJ1-2, with no clear D. The CDR3 spans 13 residues. The germline V and J ends were trimmed by 3 bases and 4 bases, with 9 bases remaining between them. Per germline, CDR1 ENHRY and CDR2 SYGVKD. The CDR3 region is CAISERESYGYTF. The CDR3 DNA is TGTGCCATCAGTGAAAGGGAGTCCTATGGCTACACCTTC.

The chain couples TRBV7-9 to TRBJ2-2; 11 bases map to TRBD1. CDR3 length: 19 amino acids. Germline V gives CDR1 SEHNR, CDR2 FQNEAQ (reference sequence). V lost 5 bases and J lost 4; bases outside the gene matches: 15. CDR3 in amino acids: CASSNPSTGGTGGTGELFF. The CDR3 DNA is TGTGCCAGCAGCAACCCCTCGACAGGCGGGACAGGGGGCACCGGGGAGCTGTTTTTT.

The genes are TRBV27 and TRBJ1-5; tentative D call: TRBD1 (5 bases). V gave up 1 base and J gave up 7 bases, with 11 bases separating them. Looked up from germline, CDR1 is MNHEY and CDR2 is SMNVEV (reference sequence). CDR3 length: 14 amino acids. CDR3 sequence reads: CASSLYRGGQPQHF. For the CDR3, the DNA is TGTGCCAGCAGTTTATATAGGGGAGGGCAGCCCCAGCATTTT.

J is TRBJ2-1 and V is TRBV29-1; TRBD2 agrees at 11 bases. The CDR3 is made up of 14 amino acids. Germline V CDR1 and CDR2: SQVTM, ANQGSEA. The V and J ends lost 4 bases and 8 bases, in that order; junction bases with no gene match: 7. This CDR3 reads CSVVLAGVVDEQFF. CDR3 in DNA: TGCAGCGTTGTACTAGCGGGAGTTGTGGATGAGCAGTTCTTC.

J is TRBJ1-6 and V is TRBV10-3; D is perhaps TRBD1 (6 bases). The CDR3 spans 14 residues. Germline-derived CDR1 and CDR2 are ENHRY and SYGVKD. V was pared by 10 bases and J by 5 bases, with 15 bases between. The CDR3: CASRERGDNSPLHF. CDR3 in DNA: TGTGCCAGCCGTGAAAGGGGGGATAATTCACCCCTCCACTTT.

The chain uses TRBV6-1 and TRBJ2-3; no reliable D call. Between the trimmed V and J ends, which lost 2 bases and 3 bases, there was a span of 9 bases. CDR3 length equals 14 residues. Germline V gene data show CDR1 as MNHNS and CDR2 as SASEGT. CDR3 nucleotide sequence: TGTGCCAGCAGTGAACATCCCGGAACAGATACGCAGTATTTT. Translated, it gives CASSEHPGTDTQYF.

The gene calls are TRBV5-1 and TRBJ2-2; weak D call: TRBD2 (8 bases). Trimming pared 4 bases from V and 4 bases from J, leaving 17 bases between. Germline V gene sequence: CDR1 SGHRS, CDR2 YFSETQ. The CDR3 totals 16 residues. In nucleotides, the CDR3 is TGCGCCAGCAGCCCGAGGGGGCGGGAGGTCACCGGGGAGCTGTTTTTT. This codes for CASSPRGREVTGELFF.

The V and J genes are TRBV9 and TRBJ2-5, with 9 bases fitting TRBD2. CDR3 length equals 14 residues. Germline V gene lookup returns CDR1 SGDLS and CDR2 YYNGEE. V shed 4 bases and J 7 bases; nucleotides not matched to a gene: 8. The CDR3 sequence: CASSFRAGGGTQYF. In DNA, the CDR3 is TGTGCCAGCAGCTTCAGGGCGGGAGGGGGGACCCAGTACTTC.

CDR3 bases: TGTGCCAGCACCCCCACCCCTAGCCCGTACTACGAGCAGTACTTC. Translation gives CASTPTPSPYYEQYF. The chain carries TRBV4-2 and TRBJ2-7, with D possibly matching TRBD2 (5 bases). Germline values: CDR1 LGHNA, CDR2 YNFKEQ. V was shortened by 7 bases and J by 3 bases, with 19 bases between the two germline ends. The CDR3 is 15 residues long.

This clone has at least ten counts. This rearrangement joins TRBV29-1 to TRBJ1-1; no definite D call. The CDR3 extends over 12 amino acids. The V end lost 4 bases, the J end lost 0 bases, and 6 bases lay between the germline ends. Germline V gives CDR1 SQVTM, CDR2 ANQGSEA. DNA for the CDR3: TGCAGCGTTGCTCTAGTGAACACTGAAGCTTTCTTT. Translation: CSVALVNTEAFF. Using reference TRBV29-1 and TRBJ1-1 for the parts outside the CDR3, the full variable domain is SAVISQKPSRDICQRGTSLTIQCQVDSQVTMMFWYRQQPGQSLTLIATANQGSEATYESGFVIDKFPISRPNLTFSTLTVSNMSPEDSSIYLCSVALVNTEAFFGQGTRLTVV.

The chain joins TRBV5-4 to TRBJ2-7; no clear D. The CDR3 is 13 amino acids. From germline, CDR1 is SGHNT and CDR2 YYREEE (reference sequence). The V and J ends lost 2 bases and 2 bases respectively, with 8 bases between them. The CDR3, as DNA: TGTGCCAGCAGCTTTGGGCAGGCCTACGAGCAGTACTTC. Its translation: CASSFGQAYEQYF.

CDR3 bases: TGTGCCAGCAGCTCAACCGGACAGGGTTTGGCTGGAAACACCATATATTTT. Translated, it gives CASSSTGQGLAGNTIYF. The rearrangement joins TRBV7-6 to TRBJ1-3; TRBD1 aligns across 8 bases. The germline V gene has CDR1 SGHVS and CDR2 FNYEAQ. This CDR3 has 17 residues. Trimming at V came to 4 bases and at J to 2 bases, leaving 10 bases not matched to a gene.